Sequencing of this T cell receptor (beta chain) was carried out in a study of blood T cell repertoires in COVID-19. Across the whole study: COVID-19 samples, acute and convalescent, were from the United States, Italy and Spain. The analysed material was cDNA or gDNA that came from T cells, B-cell-depleted T cells, or PBMCs.

CDR3 length equals 20 residues. V dropped 1 base and J dropped 1; count of bases not matched to a gene: 11. The germline V gene encodes CDR1 LGHDT and CDR2 YNNKEL (reference sequence). Here immunoSEQ multiplex PCR was the method, and the copy in TCRdb shows in-frame clones only, minus some. The sample consists of some 46,000 clones, roughly 73% of them appearing once. The V call is TRBV3-1 (or the pseudogene TRBV3-2), the J call TRBJ2-1; TRBD2 aligns across 12 bases. The clonotype comes from an older man with acute or convalescent COVID-19. Sequencing was carried out using peripheral blood. DNA for the CDR3: TGTGCCAGCAGCCAAGCAGTACCTAGCGGGAGGGCCTTGTCCTACAATGAGCAGTTCTTC. This sequence encodes CASSQAVPSGRALSYNEQFF.